This TCR beta chain emerged from a study of neurological immune-mediated disorders. Germline CDR1 reads SQVTM; CDR2 reads ANQGSEA. CDR3 length: 13 amino acids. Trimming cost V 8 bases and J 0 bases, with 13 bases left between them. MiXCR, applied by TCRdb to the 5' RACE reads, yields one record per CDR3 protein. The sample holds approximately 84,000 distinct CDR3 sequences, approximately 4.6% seen once. Time point of the sample: longitudinal time-point 3. This clonotype was seen at least ten times. The chain links TRBV29-1 to TRBJ1-1; D unclear. The sample comprised PBMCs. This receptor was obtained from a woman aged 55-70 years with multiple sclerosis. CDR3 bases: TGCAGCTTTACTCGGGGTCTGAACACTGAAGCTTTCTTT. It codes for CSFTRGLNTEAFF.